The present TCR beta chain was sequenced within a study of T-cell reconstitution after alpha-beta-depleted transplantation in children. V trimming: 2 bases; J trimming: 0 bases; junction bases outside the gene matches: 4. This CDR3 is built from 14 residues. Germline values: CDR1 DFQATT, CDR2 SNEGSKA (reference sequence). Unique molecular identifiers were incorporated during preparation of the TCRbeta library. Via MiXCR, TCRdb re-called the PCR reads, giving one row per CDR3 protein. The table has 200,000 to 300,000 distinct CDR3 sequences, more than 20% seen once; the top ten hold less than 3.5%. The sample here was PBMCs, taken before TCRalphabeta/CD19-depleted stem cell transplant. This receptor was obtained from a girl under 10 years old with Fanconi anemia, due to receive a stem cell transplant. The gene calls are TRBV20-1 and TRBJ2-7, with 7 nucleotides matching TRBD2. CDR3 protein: CSARWPSGSYEQYF. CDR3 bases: TGCAGTGCTAGATGGCCTAGCGGCTCCTACGAGCAGTACTTC.